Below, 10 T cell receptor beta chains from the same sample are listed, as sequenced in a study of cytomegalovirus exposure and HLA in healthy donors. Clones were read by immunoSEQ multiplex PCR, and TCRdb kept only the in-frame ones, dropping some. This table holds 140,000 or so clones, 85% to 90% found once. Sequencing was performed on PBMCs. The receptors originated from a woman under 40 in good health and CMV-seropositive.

This CDR3 reads CASSRIRDRGHGGGNQPQHF. The CDR3 DNA follows: TGTGCCAGCAGCAGGATCAGAGACAGGGGGCATGGTGGTGGCAATCAGCCCCAGCATTTT. This chain links TRBV21-1 with TRBJ1-5; the table gives TRBD1 as D, unverified against the DNA. TRBV21-1 is a documented pseudogene. The CDR3 has 20 residues.

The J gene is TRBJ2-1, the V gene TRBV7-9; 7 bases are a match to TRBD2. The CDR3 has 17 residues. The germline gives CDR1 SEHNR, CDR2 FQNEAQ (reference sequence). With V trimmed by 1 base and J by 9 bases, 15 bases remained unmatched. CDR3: CASSLGLTSDALSEQFF. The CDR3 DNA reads TGTGCCAGCAGCTTAGGGCTTACTAGCGACGCGTTAAGTGAGCAGTTCTTC.

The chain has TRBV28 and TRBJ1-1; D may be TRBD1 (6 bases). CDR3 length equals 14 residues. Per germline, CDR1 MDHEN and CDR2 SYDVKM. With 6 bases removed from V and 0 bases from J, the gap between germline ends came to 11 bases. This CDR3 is CASRSGTLNTEAFF. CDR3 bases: TGTGCCAGCAGGTCGGGGACACTGAACACTGAAGCTTTCTTT. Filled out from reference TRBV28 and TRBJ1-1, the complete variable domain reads DVKVTQSSRYLVKRTGEKVFLECVQDMDHENMFWYRQDPGLGLRLIYFSYDVKMKEKGDIPEGYSVSREKKERFSLILESASTNQTSMYLCASRSGTLNTEAFFGQGTRLTVV.

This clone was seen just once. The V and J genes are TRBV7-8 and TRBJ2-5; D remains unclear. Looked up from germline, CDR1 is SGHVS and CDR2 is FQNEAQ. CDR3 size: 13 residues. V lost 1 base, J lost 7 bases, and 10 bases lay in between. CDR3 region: CASSLDVGATQYF. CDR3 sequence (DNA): TGTGCCAGCAGCTTAGACGTCGGTGCGACCCAGTACTTC.

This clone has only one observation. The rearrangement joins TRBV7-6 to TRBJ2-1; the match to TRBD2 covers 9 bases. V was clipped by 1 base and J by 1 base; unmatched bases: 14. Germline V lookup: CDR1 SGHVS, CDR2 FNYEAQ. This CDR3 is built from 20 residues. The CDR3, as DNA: TGTGCCAGCAGCTTAGTTCCAGCGGGGGGAGTTTACGGGTCCTACAATGAGCAGTTCTTC. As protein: CASSLVPAGGVYGSYNEQFF.

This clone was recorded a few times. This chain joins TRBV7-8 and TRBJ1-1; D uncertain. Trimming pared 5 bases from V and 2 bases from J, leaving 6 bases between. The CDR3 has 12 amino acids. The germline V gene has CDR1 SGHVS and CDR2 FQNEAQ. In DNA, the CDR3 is TGTGCCAGCAGCGGAGCCAACACTGAAGCTTTCTTT. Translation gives CASSGANTEAFF.

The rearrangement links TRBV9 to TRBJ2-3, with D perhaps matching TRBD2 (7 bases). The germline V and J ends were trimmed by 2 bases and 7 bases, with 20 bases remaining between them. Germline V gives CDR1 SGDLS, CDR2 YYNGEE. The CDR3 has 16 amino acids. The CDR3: CASSVGGPAVSNTQYF. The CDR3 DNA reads TGTGCCAGCAGCGTGGGGGGGCCCGCAGTTTCTAATACGCAGTATTTT.

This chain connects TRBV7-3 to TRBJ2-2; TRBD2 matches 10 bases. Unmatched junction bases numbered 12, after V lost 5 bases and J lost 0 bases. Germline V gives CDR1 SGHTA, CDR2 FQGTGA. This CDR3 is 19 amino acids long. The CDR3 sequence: CASSLQLLTSGANTGELFF. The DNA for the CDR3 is TGTGCCAGCAGCCTTCAGCTTTTAACTAGCGGGGCGAACACCGGGGAGCTGTTTTTT.

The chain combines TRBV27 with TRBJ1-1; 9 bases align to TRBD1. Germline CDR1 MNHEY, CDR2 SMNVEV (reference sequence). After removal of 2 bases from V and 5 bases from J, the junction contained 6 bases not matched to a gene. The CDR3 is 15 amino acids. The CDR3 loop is CASSLVGQGETEAFF. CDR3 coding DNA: TGTGCCAGCAGTTTAGTGGGACAGGGTGAGACTGAAGCTTTCTTT.

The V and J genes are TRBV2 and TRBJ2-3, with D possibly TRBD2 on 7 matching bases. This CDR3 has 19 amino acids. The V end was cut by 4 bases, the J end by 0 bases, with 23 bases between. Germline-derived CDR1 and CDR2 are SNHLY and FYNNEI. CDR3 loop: CASSVQFEGGLTSTDTQYF. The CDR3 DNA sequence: TGTGCCAGCAGTGTACAGTTTGAGGGGGGGCTCACTAGCACAGATACGCAGTATTTT.